The rows below give T cell receptor beta chains drawn from one sample of a study of blood T cell repertoires in COVID-19. The repertoire was sequenced with immunoSEQ multiplex PCR; TCRdb's copy has only in-frame clones and lacks some. The sample lists roughly 320,000 clones; more than 85% were seen once. Sequencing was carried out using PBMCs or T cells enriched from blood (not recorded which). These receptors were taken from a woman between 25 and 40 years old who had been exposed to COVID-19. Both conserved end residues are part of each CDR3. Size values are once, few and many counts, or a class for expanded clones, and some rows have none.

j_call,clone_size,v_call,cdr3_aa
TRBJ1-1,.,TRBV5-5,CASSFWDSLNTEAFF
TRBJ1-5,.,TRBV11-2,CASSLDLNQPQHF
TRBJ2-1,.,TRBV5-1,CASSLVLQGAYNNEQFF
TRBJ1-3,once,TRBV23-1,CASSHRGNTIYF
TRBJ2-7,.,TRBV4-3,CASSQDSGAYEQYF
TRBJ1-5,.,TRBV7-2,CASSFRDRGRPQHF
TRBJ2-7,.,TRBV2,CASYHTGLHEQYF
TRBJ2-5,.,TRBV19,CASSIGRKETQYF
TRBJ1-1,.,TRBV6-1,CASTTTPSSTEAFF
TRBJ2-5,.,TRBV15,CATSRDLSQETQYF
TRBJ1-2,.,TRBV20-1,CSATRAGGYTF
TRBJ1-1,.,TRBV7-6,CASSLAPEGGGDGNTEAFF
TRBJ1-1,.,TRBV11-2,CASSPDRMNTEAFF
TRBJ1-6,.,TRBV19,CASRGAVDNSPLHF
TRBJ1-2,.,TRBV7-2,CASSSSTGTVYGYTF
TRBJ1-2,.,TRBV30,CAWSNYGYGYTF
TRBJ2-1,.,TRBV12-3/TRBV12-4,CASRAPTLHEQFF
TRBJ2-1,.,TRBV6-6,CASSPPDGLAGVRYYNEQFF
TRBJ1-3,.,TRBV10-3,CAISQLGTDSSGNTIYF
TRBJ2-5,.,TRBV7-6,CASSQGLAGEETQYF
TRBJ1-3,.,TRBV9,CASSPGTGGNTIYF
TRBJ2-5,.,TRBV6-2/TRBV6-3,CASSYSIGETQYF
TRBJ2-1,.,TRBV10-2,CASKASGHDNEQFF
TRBJ1-3,few,TRBV5-5,CASSLPPGEGNTIYF
TRBJ1-1,.,TRBV18,CASSSQENTEAFF
TRBJ2-6,.,TRBV7-2,CASSPERRVFFGANVLTF
TRBJ2-7,.,TRBV19,CASSRTGLSYEQYF
TRBJ1-6,.,TRBV6-5,CASSYSAQGKSPLHF
TRBJ2-3,.,TRBV24-1,CATSDRFVGGGDTDTQYF
TRBJ2-7,.,TRBV27,CASSPGTGSLGEQYF
TRBJ1-5,.,TRBV18,CASSLNQPQHF
TRBJ2-7,.,TRBV5-1,CASTRTGNLRDEQYF
TRBJ2-5,.,TRBV7-9,CASSTLAGEETQYF
TRBJ1-2,.,TRBV29-1,CSVAMTGGAGGYTF
TRBJ2-7,.,TRBV5-1,CASSSHIDEQYF
TRBJ2-7,.,TRBV19,CASSMWLAGSYEQYF